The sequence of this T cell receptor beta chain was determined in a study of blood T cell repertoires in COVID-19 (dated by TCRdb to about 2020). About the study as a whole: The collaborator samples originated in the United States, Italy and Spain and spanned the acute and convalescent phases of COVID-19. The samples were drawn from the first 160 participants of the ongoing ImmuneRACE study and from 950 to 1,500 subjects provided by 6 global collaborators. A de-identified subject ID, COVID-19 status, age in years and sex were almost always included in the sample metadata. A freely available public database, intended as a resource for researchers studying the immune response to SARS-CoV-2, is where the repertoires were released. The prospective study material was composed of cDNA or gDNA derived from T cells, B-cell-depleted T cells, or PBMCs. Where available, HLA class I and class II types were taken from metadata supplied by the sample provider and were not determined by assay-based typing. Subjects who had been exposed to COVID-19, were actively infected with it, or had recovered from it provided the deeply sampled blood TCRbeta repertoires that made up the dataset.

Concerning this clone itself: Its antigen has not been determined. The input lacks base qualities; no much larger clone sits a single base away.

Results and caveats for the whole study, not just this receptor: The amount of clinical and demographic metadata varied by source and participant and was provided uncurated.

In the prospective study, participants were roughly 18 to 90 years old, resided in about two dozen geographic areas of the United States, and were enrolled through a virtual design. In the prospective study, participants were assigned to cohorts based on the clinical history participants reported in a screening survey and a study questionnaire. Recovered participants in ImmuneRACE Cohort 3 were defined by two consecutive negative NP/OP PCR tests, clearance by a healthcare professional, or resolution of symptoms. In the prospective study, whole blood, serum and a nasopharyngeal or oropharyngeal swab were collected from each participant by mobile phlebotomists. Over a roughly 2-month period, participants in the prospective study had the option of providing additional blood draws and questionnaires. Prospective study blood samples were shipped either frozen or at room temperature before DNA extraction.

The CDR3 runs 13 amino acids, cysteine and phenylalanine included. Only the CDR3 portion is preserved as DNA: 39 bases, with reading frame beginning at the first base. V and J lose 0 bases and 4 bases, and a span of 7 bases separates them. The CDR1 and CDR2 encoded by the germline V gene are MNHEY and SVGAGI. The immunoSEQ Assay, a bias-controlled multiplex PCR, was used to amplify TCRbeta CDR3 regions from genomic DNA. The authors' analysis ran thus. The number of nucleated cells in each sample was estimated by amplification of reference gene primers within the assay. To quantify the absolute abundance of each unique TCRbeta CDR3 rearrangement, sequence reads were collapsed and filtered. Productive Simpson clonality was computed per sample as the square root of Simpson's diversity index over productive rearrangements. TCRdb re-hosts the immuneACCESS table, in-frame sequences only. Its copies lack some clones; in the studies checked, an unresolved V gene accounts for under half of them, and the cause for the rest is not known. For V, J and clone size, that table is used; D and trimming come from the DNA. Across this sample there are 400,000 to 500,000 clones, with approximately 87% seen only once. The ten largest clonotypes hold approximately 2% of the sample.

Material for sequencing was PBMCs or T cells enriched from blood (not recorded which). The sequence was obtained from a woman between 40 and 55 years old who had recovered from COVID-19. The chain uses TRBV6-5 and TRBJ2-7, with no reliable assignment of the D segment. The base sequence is TGTGCCAGCAGTTACTCGATAACTTACGAGCAGTACTTC. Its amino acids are CASSYSITYEQYF.